This T cell receptor (beta chain) was retrieved from a study of blood T cell repertoires in COVID-19. Study in general: Sources were T cells, B-cell-depleted T cells, or PBMCs; the material itself was cDNA or gDNA.

Authors' analysis steps: Reference gene primer amplification yielded estimated nucleated cell counts. Some clones are missing from TCRdb's copy, which holds only in-frame ones; the method was immunoSEQ multiplex PCR. V and J calls and clone size are those listed in that table; D and trimming were worked out from the DNA. This table holds about 140,000 clones, under 90% found once. Participant age was roughly 18 to 100 years, and participants resided in around 24 US areas. No more than 2 weeks before study entry, exposed participants had met a case of COVID-19. The sample taken for sequencing was PBMCs or T cells enriched from blood (not recorded which). The TCR comes from a woman between 18 and 29 years old who had been exposed to COVID-19.

CDR3 sequence (DNA): TGCGCCAGCAGCATAAGGCAGTTAGCAAGCACAGATACGCAGTATTTT. Translation: CASSIRQLASTDTQYF. The V and J genes are TRBV5-1 and TRBJ2-3; no reliable D call. CDR3 size: 16 residues. CDR1 is SGHRS and CDR2 is YFSETQ in the germline V gene. Trimming pared 4 bases from V and 0 bases from J, leaving 15 bases between. The full variable domain, in which reference TRBV5-1 and TRBJ2-3 provide the parts outside the CDR3, is KAGVTQTPRYLIKTRGQQVTLSCSPISGHRSVSWYQQTPGQGLQFLFEYFSETQRNKGNFPGRFSGRQFSNSRSEMNVSTLELGDSALYLCASSIRQLASTDTQYFGPGTRLTVL.